The present entry profiles one T cell receptor beta chain with its context. Its recognized antigen is unknown. No per-base quality is available; no much larger clone lies one base away. Other DNA sequences of this sample code for an identical CDR3. From the germline V gene, CDR1 is MDHEN and CDR2 is SYDVKM. The CDR3 covers 14 residues, taking in both the cysteine and the phenylalanine. The sequence is cut down to CDR3 DNA, 42 bases in frame from base 1. At the junction V is shortened by 6 bases and J by 1 base; bases outside the gene matches: 2. Collaborating institutions collected whole blood in K2EDTA tubes following their own protocols. For TCRbeta analysis, collaborators shipped samples in one of three forms: frozen whole blood, isolated PBMCs, or DNA extracted from either of those sample types. The data derive from a study of blood T cell repertoires in COVID-19 (dated by TCRdb to 2019 to 2021). General notes on the study: Collaborator samples came from the United States, Italy and Spain and covered acute and convalescent phases of COVID-19. The material from the prospective study consisted of cDNA or gDNA derived from T cells, B-cell-depleted T cells, or PBMCs. Deeply sampled blood TCRbeta repertoires from subjects exposed to, actively infected with, or recovered from COVID-19 were included in the dataset. The repertoires were made available in a free public database intended to serve as a resource for research on the immune response to SARS-CoV-2. The samples were drawn from the first 160 participants of the ongoing ImmuneRACE study and from 950 to 1,500 subjects provided by 6 global collaborators. A de-identified subject ID, COVID-19 status, age in years and sex were almost always included in the sample metadata. Where available, HLA class I and class II types were obtained from metadata supplied by the sample provider rather than from assay-based typing.

Study-wide conclusions, independent of this receptor: The quantity of clinical and demographic metadata differed by source and by participant and was supplied without curation.

The immunoSEQ Assay, a bias-controlled multiplex PCR, was used to amplify TCRbeta CDR3 regions from genomic DNA. Processing in the source paper ran as follows. Within the assay, amplification of reference gene primers was used to estimate how many nucleated cells each sample contained. To quantify the absolute abundance of each unique TCRbeta CDR3 rearrangement, sequence reads were collapsed and filtered. For each sample, productive Simpson clonality was calculated as the square root of Simpson's diversity index across productive rearrangements. TCRdb stores this immuneACCESS table with in-frame sequences only. Part of the clones is absent; in the studies checked, under half of the shortfall reflects unresolved V genes, and no reason is known for the rest. V, J and clone size derive from that table, while D and trimming were established from the DNA sequence. In all, the sample holds about 160,000 clones, and approximately 95% of those were seen once. About 5% of the sample belongs to the ten largest clones.

In this chain, TRBV28 is recombined with TRBJ1-1, and 10 bases in between align with TRBD1. This TCR derives from a woman between 45 and 60 years old with acute or convalescent COVID-19. The sequenced sample was peripheral blood. This receptor has the CDR3 CASRTGGTNTEAFF. In nucleotide form, the sequence is TGTGCCAGCAGGACAGGGGGCACGAACACTGAAGCTTTCTTT.